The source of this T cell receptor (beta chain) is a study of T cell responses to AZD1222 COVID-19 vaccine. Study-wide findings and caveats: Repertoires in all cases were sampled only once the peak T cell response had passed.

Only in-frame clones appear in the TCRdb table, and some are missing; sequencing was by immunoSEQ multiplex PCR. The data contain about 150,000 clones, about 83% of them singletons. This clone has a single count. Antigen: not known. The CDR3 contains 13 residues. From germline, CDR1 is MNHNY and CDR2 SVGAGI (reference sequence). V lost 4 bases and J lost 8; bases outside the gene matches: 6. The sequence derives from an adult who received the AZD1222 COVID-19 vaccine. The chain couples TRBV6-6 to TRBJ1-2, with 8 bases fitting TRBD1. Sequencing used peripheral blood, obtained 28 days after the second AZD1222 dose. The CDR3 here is CASSLDRVRGYTF. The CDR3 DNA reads TGTGCCAGCAGTTTGGACAGGGTCCGGGGCTACACCTTC.